This T cell receptor beta chain was identified during a study of T-cell memory formation after mild COVID-19 listed by TCRdb under 2021. With regard to the full study: Most TCR sequence clusters were specific to one of the two donors. The cohort was made up of two young adult volunteers, one female and one male, who were previously healthy. T-cell clones expanding and contracting after mild COVID-19 in a couple of donors were tracked by longitudinal TCRalpha and TCRbeta repertoire sequencing. The full study reports these points: Clones contracting from day 15 to 85 had balanced CD4/CD8 phenotypes, while a second wave expanding from day 15 to 37 was biased towards CD4+. Some responding clones were detected in pre-infection memory, suggesting pre-existing cross-reactive memory T cells joined the SARS-CoV-2 response. SARS-CoV-2 specificity of the second-wave clones peaking on day 37 was not confirmed. Contracting CD4+ clones appeared mostly in the CM and EM memory subsets, whereas CD8+ clones were enriched in EMRA. The study covered only a couple of mild cases, and larger cohorts including severe cases with pre-infection samples were considered necessary.

Ficoll-Paque density gradient centrifugation was used to isolate PBMCs. This clonotype was seen more than once but under ten times. Its antigen is not yet known. Per-base qualities were not stored, and no clone one base away is much larger. According to the germline V gene, CDR1 reads SGHVS and CDR2 reads FQNEAQ. The CDR3, cysteine through phenylalanine, is 16 amino acids long. Only CDR3 DNA remains: 48 bases, in frame from the first base. The V end gives up 2 bases and the J end 4 bases, leaving 8 bases in the junction not matched to a gene. Sequenced on an Illumina NovaSeq 6000. Using 5'RACE with constant-segment primers, TCRalpha and TCRbeta cDNA libraries were constructed, with sample barcodes and unique molecular identifiers added in the process. RNA was extracted from every sample with Trizol reagent. Libraries were amplified in two PCR steps, with a second sample barcode and Illumina TruSeq adapters added in the second step. Libraries were sequenced on an Illumina NovaSeq with 2 x 150 bp paired-end reads. The study's processing was this. With migec v1.2.7, reads were demultiplexed and then collapsed into UMI-guided consensus sequences. Using mixcr v2.1.11, UMI consensuses were aligned to TRA and TRB V and J templates and then assembled into clonotypes. A clonotype was counted as expanded or contracted only if both edgeR and NoisET called the change significant, with noise models trained on biological replicates. edgeR calls used a false discovery rate-adjusted p below 0.01 and a log2 fold-change threshold of 1. PCA with hierarchical clustering of max-normalized trajectories of the 1000 most abundant clonotypes was used as exploratory dynamics analysis. Separately sequenced CD4+ and CD8+ repertoires were used to assign the CD4 or CD8 phenotype of responding clones. TCRdb took the public reads, trimmed them with fastp at Q25, ran MiXCR for clone calling and kept in-frame beta chains. Rows are unified per CDR3 protein, each entry keeping the most common DNA and genes. The V and J calls shown here were made by TCRdb, not taken from the authors' results. The sample table holds 550,000 to 700,000 distinct CDR3 sequences, of which around a sixth were seen once. The biggest ten clones account for about 7.5% of the sample.

The chain links TRBV7-8 with TRBJ1-5; the junction holds 7 bases that match TRBD1. This TCR was sampled from an adult woman who had mild COVID-19 (a few samples of this study predate the infection). The sample titles of this study are shuffled in the database, so cell type and time point are left out; the donor was told from shared clones. Specimen: PBMCs or a T cell subset sorted from them (not recorded which). The nucleotide sequence reads TGTGCCAGCAGCTTAAGACCCGGGACAGAGAATCAGCCCCAGCATTTT. It encodes CASSLRPGTENQPQHF.